This TCR beta chain was found in a study of OX40 agonist ivuxolimab in advanced cancers. Looking at the study overall: The dose-escalation group included hepatocellular carcinoma, melanoma, renal cell carcinoma and head and neck cancer.

CDR3 size: 16 residues. V was clipped by 5 bases and J by 2 bases, with 16 bases between them. CDR1 SEHNR and CDR2 FQNEAQ come from the germline V gene (reference sequence). Data came from immunoSEQ multiplex PCR; TCRdb stores just in-frame clones and leaves some out. The sample consists of approximately 70,000 clones, approximately 90% of them appearing once. This sequence originates from an adult with an advanced solid tumor such as melanoma, head and neck, liver or kidney cancer. The rearrangement joins TRBV7-9 to TRBJ2-1; either TRBD1 or TRBD2 may supply D (6 bases each). The material was CD4+ or CD8+ T cells sorted from blood, obtained in a trial of the OX40 agonist ivuxolimab. The CDR3: CASSPPEGVTYNEQFF. The CDR3 bases are TGTGCCAGCAGCCCCCCGGAGGGGGTTACCTACAATGAGCAGTTCTTC. The full variable domain, in which reference TRBV7-9 and TRBJ2-1 provide the parts outside the CDR3, is DTGVSQNPRHKITKRGQNVTFRCDPISEHNRLYWYRQTLGQGPEFLTYFQNEAQLEKSRLLSDRFSAERPKGSFSTLEIQRTEQGDSAMYLCASSPPEGVTYNEQFFGPGTRLTVL.